The rows below give T cell receptor beta chains drawn from one sample of a study of T cell responses to AZD1222 COVID-19 vaccine. The method was immunoSEQ multiplex PCR; TCRdb's version includes in-frame clones alone and lacks a portion of them. Altogether 130,000 or so clones are present, roughly 89% being singletons, with the ten largest covering roughly 7.6%. Here the sequenced sample was peripheral blood, taken 28 days after the second dose of the MenACWY control vaccine. All receptors derive from an adult who received the MenACWY meningococcal vaccine as a control. Each CDR3 is given with its conserved first and last residue. Fields, in order: CDR3 DNA, CDR3 protein, J gene, clone size, V gene, CDR3 length, D gene. A D gene is named only where the DNA matches it firmly. Only some rows state a clone size, as once, few, many or a class for expanded clones.

TGTGCCAGCTCACCACCGTCAGTTTCGAACACTGAAGCTTTCTTT	CASSPPSVSNTEAFF	TRBJ1-1	NA	TRBV18	15	NA
TGTGCCAGCAGCTTACTAGGGGAGGGTGTGGATGAGCAGTTCTTC	CASSLLGEGVDEQFF	TRBJ2-1	NA	TRBV7-3	15	TRBD2
TGTGCCACCCGCGCCGCGGGGGGGCGCGCCTCCGAGCAGTACTTC	CATRAAGGRASEQYF	TRBJ2-7	NA	TRBV19	15	TRBD2
TGTGCCAGCAGTTATGATAGCAATCAGCCCCAGCATTTT	CASSYDSNQPQHF	TRBJ1-5	NA	TRBV28	13	NA
TGTGCCAGCTCACCAGAGGAGACCCAGTACTTC	CASSPEETQYF	TRBJ2-5	NA	TRBV18	11	NA
TGTGCCATCAGATCGATCTCTAATGAAAAACTGTTTTTT	CAIRSISNEKLFF	TRBJ1-4	NA	TRBV10-3	13	NA
TGTGCCAGCAGCTCGACAAGGAGGCAAGGGGGCAGGACAGATACGCAGTATTTT	CASSSTRRQGGRTDTQYF	TRBJ2-3	NA	TRBV7-6	18	TRBD1
TGTGCCAGCAGCGCGAGCGGACAGGGTAATGGCTACACCTTC	CASSASGQGNGYTF	TRBJ1-2	NA	TRBV7-9	14	TRBD1
TGTGCCAGCAGCTTAAGGGAGTTTCAAGAGACCCAGTACTTC	CASSLREFQETQYF	TRBJ2-5	NA	TRBV7-9	14	NA
TGTGCCAGCAGCTTAGATAGGGGACAGCCCCAGCATTTT	CASSLDRGQPQHF	TRBJ1-5	NA	TRBV11-2	13	NA
TGCGCCAGCAGCTTGGTACAGGGTAATGAAAAACTGTTTTTT	CASSLVQGNEKLFF	TRBJ1-4	NA	TRBV5-1	14	NA
TGTGCCAGCAGGACAGGGGATCGTGAAAAACTGTTTTTT	CASRTGDREKLFF	TRBJ1-4	NA	TRBV6-5	13	TRBD1
TGTGCCAGCAGCTTCAGACTAGCGGGAGGGCAAGAGACCCAGTACTTC	CASSFRLAGGQETQYF	TRBJ2-5	NA	TRBV21-1	16	NA
TGTGCCAGCAGTGAAGTTGCAGGGAGTATTCAGCCCCAGCATTTT	CASSEVAGSIQPQHF	TRBJ1-5	NA	TRBV2	15	NA
TGTGCCAGCAGCGTCCAGGGTGGGGGCACTGAAGCTTTCTTT	CASSVQGGGTEAFF	TRBJ1-1	NA	TRBV9	14	NA
TGTGCCAGCAGCAAACCGGGTTCTAGCGGGAGTACGGGCGTCTCCTACAATGAGCAGTTCTTC	CASSKPGSSGSTGVSYNEQFF	TRBJ2-1	once	TRBV21-1	21	NA